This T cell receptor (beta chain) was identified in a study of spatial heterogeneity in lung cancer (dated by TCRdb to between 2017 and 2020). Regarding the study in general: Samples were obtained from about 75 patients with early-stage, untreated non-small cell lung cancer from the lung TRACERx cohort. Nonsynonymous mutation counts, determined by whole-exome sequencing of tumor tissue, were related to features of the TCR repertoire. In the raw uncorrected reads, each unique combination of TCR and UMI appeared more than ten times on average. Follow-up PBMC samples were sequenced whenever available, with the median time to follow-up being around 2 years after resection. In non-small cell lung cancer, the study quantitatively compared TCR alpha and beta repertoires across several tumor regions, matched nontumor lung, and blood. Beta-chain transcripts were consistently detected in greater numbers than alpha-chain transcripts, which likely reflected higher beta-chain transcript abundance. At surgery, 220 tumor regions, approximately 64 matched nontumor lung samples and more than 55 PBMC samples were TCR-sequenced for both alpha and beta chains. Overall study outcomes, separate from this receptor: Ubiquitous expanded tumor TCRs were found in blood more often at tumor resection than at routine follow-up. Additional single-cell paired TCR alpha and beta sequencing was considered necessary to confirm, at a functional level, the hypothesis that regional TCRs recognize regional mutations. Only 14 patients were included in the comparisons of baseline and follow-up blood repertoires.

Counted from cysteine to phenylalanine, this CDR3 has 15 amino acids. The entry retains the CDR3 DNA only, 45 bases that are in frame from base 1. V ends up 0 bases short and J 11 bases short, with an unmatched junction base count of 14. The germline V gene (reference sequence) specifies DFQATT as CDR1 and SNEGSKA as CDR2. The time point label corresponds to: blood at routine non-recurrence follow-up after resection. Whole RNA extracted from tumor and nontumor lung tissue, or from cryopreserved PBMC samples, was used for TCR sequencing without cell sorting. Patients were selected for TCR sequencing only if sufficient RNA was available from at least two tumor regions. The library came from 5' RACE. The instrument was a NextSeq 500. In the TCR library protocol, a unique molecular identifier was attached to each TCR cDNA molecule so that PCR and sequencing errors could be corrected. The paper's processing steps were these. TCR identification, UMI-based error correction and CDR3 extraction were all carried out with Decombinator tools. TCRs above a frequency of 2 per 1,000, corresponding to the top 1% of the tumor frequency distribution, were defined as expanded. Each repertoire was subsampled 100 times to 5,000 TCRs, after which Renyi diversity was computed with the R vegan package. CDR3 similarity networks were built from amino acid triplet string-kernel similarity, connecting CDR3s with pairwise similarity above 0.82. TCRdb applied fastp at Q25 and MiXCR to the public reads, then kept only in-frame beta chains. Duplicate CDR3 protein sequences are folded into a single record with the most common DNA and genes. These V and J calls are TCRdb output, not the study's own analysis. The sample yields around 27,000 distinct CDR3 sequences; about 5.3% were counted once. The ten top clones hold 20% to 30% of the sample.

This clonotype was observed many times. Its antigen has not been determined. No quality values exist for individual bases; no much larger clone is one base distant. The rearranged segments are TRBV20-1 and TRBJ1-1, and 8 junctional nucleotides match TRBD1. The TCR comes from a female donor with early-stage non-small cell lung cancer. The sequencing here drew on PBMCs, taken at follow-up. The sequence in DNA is TGCAGTGCTAGAGATATTGCCCCGACAGGGGACGAGGCTTTCTTT. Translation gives CSARDIAPTGDEAFF.